One sample yielded the 10 T cell receptor beta chains listed below, sequenced in a study of blood T cell repertoires in COVID-19. Assay: immunoSEQ multiplex PCR; the TCRdb copy retains only in-frame clones and omits some. Of 100,000 to 120,000 clones in the sample, approximately 90% are singletons; the top ten hold 4.5% to 5%. The source material was peripheral blood. The source of these receptors is a human donor in a cohort sampled during active COVID-19.

This chain joins TRBV7-8 and TRBJ2-7, with 7 bases identical to TRBD2. After removal of 3 bases from V and 6 bases from J, the junction contained 8 bases not matched to a gene. Germline V CDR1 and CDR2: SGHVS, FQNEAQ. The CDR3 sequence is 14 residues long. The CDR3 coding sequence is TGTGCCAGCAGCTTGTTCGGGGGGACTGGCGAGCAGTACTTC. Its protein is CASSLFGGTGEQYF.

This chain uses TRBV4-1 with TRBJ2-5; the match to TRBD2 covers 12 bases. Per germline, CDR1 MGHRA and CDR2 YSYEKL. V trimming: 1 base; J trimming: 0 bases; junction bases outside the gene matches: 9. This CDR3 is built from 19 residues. The DNA for the CDR3 is TGCGCCAGCAGCCAAGGACTAGCGGGGGAGAACGAGTACCAAGAGACCCAGTACTTC. Encoded protein: CASSQGLAGENEYQETQYF.

The J gene is TRBJ2-7, the V gene TRBV14; 9 bases are shared with TRBD1. V lost 1 base and J lost 2; bases outside the gene matches: 3. This CDR3 contains 15 residues. Germline V gene sequence: CDR1 SGHDN, CDR2 FVKESK. The CDR3 DNA reads TGTGCCAGCAGCCAAGGACAGGGGGGGACCTACGAGCAGTACTTC. This encodes CASSQGQGGTYEQYF. The full variable domain, rest sourced from reference TRBV14 and TRBJ2-7, is EAGVTQFPSHSVIEKGQTVTLRCDPISGHDNLYWYRRVMGKEIKFLLHFVKESKQDESGMPNNRFLAERTGGTYSTLKVQPAELEDSGVYFCASSQGQGGTYEQYFGPGTRLTVT.

The gene calls are TRBV19 and TRBJ1-5; TRBD1 is a possible D gene (5 bases). Looked up from germline, CDR1 is LNHDA and CDR2 is SQIVND (reference sequence). Trimming stripped 5 bases from V and 11 bases from J, with 19 bases between. There are 14 residues in the CDR3. CDR3 sequence: CASSEDSSPQAQHF. CDR3 in DNA: TGTGCCAGTAGTGAAGACAGTTCCCCCCAAGCCCAGCATTTT. The full variable domain, in which reference TRBV19 and TRBJ1-5 provide the parts outside the CDR3, is DGGITQSPKYLFRKEGQNVTLSCEQNLNHDAMYWYRQDPGQGLRLIYYSQIVNDFQKGDIAEGYSVSREKKESFPLTVTSAQKNPTAFYLCASSEDSSPQAQHFGDGTRLSIL.

V and J are TRBV2 and TRBJ2-7, with 7 bases lining up with TRBD1. The CDR3 has 14 residues. Germline CDR1 reads SNHLY; CDR2 reads FYNNEI. The V and J ends lost 8 bases and 2 bases, in that order; junction bases with no gene match: 9. DNA of the CDR3: TGTGCCAGCCTTTCTGACAGGGAAGCCTACGAGCAGTACTTC. Translating gives CASLSDREAYEQYF.

V gene TRBV9 combines with J gene TRBJ2-1, with TRBD2 matching 7 bases. V dropped 0 bases and J dropped 0; count of bases not matched to a gene: 6. The germline gives CDR1 SGDLS, CDR2 YYNGEE. The CDR3 has 17 residues. The CDR3 sequence is CASSVAGWEGSYNEQFF. Written as DNA, the CDR3 is TGTGCCAGCAGCGTAGCAGGGTGGGAGGGCTCCTACAATGAGCAGTTCTTC.

J is TRBJ2-1 and V is TRBV5-1, with D possibly being TRBD2 (6 bases). The CDR3 loop spans 16 amino acids. Germline lookup yields CDR1 SGHRS and CDR2 YFSETQ. Trimming took 1 base from V and 3 from J, leaving 14 bases between them. The CDR3 loop is CASSLTGGVGYNEQFF. DNA of the CDR3: TGCGCCAGCAGCTTGACAGGCGGGGTGGGCTACAATGAGCAGTTCTTC. The full variable domain, in which reference TRBV5-1 and TRBJ2-1 provide the parts outside the CDR3, is KAGVTQTPRYLIKTRGQQVTLSCSPISGHRSVSWYQQTPGQGLQFLFEYFSETQRNKGNFPGRFSGRQFSNSRSEMNVSTLELGDSALYLCASSLTGGVGYNEQFFGPGTRLTVL.

The V call is TRBV5-1, the J call TRBJ2-7; 8 bases are a match to TRBD1. V trimming: 0 bases; J trimming: 1 base; junction bases outside the gene matches: 6. Germline CDR1 reads SGHRS; CDR2 reads YFSETQ. The length of the CDR3 is 16 residues. The CDR3 loop reads CASSLGGTGKSYEQYF. The CDR3 nucleotides are TGCGCCAGCAGCTTGGGGGGGACAGGCAAATCCTACGAGCAGTACTTC.

The chain has TRBV5-1 and TRBJ2-5, with 11 bases aligning to TRBD2. The ends lost 2 bases at V and 2 bases at J; junction bases unmatched: 2. Germline loops: CDR1 SGHRS, CDR2 YFSETQ. The CDR3 extends over 15 amino acids. CDR3 nucleotide sequence: TGCGCCAGCAGCTTTGGGACTAGCGGACAAGAGACCCAGTACTTC. Amino acids: CASSFGTSGQETQYF.

The table lists this clone with a count of one. Germline and junction disagree at one end, which may indicate a read error. The chain carries TRBV7-7 and TRBJ1-4, with TRBD1 identical over 9 bases. The germline CDR1 and CDR2 sequences are SSHAT and FNYEAQ (reference sequence). The CDR3 contains 18 residues. The CDR3 loop is CASRFNFRDRVGNEKLFF. The DNA of the CDR3 is TGTGCTAGCAGGTTCAACTTCCGGGACAGGGTGGGGAATGAAAAACTGTTTTTT.